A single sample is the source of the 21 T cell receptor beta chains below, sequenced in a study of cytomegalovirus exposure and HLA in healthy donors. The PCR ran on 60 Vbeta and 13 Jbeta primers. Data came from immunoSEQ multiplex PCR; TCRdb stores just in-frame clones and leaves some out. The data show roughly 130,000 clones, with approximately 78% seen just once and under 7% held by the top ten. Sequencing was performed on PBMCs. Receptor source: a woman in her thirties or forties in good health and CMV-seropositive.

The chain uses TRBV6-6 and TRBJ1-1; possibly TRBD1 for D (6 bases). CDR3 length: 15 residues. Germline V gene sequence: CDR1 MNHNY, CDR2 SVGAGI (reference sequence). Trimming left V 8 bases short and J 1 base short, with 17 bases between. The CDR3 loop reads CASDVQGSGNTEAFF. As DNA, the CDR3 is TGTGCCAGCGATGTACAGGGCTCAGGGAACACTGAAGCTTTCTTT.

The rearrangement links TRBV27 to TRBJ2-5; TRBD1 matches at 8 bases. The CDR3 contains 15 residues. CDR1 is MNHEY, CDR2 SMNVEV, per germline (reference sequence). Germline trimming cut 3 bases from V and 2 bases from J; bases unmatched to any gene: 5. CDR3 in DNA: TGTGCCAGCAGTTTTGCCAGGGGGCGACAAGAGACCCAGTACTTC. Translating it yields CASSFARGRQETQYF.

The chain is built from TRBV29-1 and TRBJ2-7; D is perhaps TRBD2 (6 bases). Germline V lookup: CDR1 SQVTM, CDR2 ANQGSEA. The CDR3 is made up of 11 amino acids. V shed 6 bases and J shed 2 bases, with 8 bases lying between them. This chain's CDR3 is CSVSGPYEQYF. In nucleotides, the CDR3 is TGCAGCGTGAGCGGGCCCTACGAGCAGTACTTC.

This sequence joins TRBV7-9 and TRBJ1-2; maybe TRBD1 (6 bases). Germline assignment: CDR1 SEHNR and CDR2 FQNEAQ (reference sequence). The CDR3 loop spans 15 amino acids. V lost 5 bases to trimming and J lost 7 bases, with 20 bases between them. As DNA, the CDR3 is TGTGCCAGCAGCCCAGAGACAGGTCTTCGGGGTGGCTACACCTTC. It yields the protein CASSPETGLRGGYTF. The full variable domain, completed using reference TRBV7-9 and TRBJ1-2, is DTGVSQNPRHKITKRGQNVTFRCDPISEHNRLYWYRQTLGQGPEFLTYFQNEAQLEKSRLLSDRFSAERPKGSFSTLEIQRTEQGDSAMYLCASSPETGLRGGYTFGSGTRLTVV.

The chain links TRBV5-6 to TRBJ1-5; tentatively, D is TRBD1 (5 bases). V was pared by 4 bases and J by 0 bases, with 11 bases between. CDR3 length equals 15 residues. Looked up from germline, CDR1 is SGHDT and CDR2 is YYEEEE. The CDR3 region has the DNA TGTGCCAGCAGCGCGGGACGGTATAGCAATCAGCCCCAGCATTTT. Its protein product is CASSAGRYSNQPQHF.

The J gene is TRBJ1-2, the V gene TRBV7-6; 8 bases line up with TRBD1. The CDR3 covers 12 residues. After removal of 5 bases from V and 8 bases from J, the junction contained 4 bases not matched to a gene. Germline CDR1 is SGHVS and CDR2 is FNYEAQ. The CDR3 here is CASSRQGRGYTF. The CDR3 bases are TGTGCCAGCAGCAGACAGGGGCGAGGCTACACCTTC. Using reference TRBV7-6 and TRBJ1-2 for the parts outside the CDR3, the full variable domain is GAGVSQSPRYKVTKRGQDVALRCDPISGHVSLYWYRQALGQGPEFLTYFNYEAQQDKSGLPNDRFSAERPEGSISTLTIQRTEQRDSAMYRCASSRQGRGYTFGSGTRLTVV.

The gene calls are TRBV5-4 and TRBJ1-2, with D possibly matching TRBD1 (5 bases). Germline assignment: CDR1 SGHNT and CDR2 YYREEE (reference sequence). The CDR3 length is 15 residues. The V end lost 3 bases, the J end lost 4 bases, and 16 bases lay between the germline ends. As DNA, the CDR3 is TGTGCCAGCAGCTCGGGGCGGCAGGGAGGCTATGGCTACACCTTC. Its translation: CASSSGRQGGYGYTF.

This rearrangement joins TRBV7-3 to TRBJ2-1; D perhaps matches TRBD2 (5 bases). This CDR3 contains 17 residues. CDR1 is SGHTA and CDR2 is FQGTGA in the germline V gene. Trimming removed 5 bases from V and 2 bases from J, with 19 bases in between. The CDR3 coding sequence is TGTGCCAGCAGCCGAGACCCCCCGACTAATCCCTACAATGAGCAGTTCTTC. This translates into CASSRDPPTNPYNEQFF.

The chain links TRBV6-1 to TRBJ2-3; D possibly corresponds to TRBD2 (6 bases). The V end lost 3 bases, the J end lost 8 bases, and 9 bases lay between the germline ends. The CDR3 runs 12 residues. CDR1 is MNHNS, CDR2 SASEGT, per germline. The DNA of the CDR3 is TGTGCCAGCAGTGATGGGGGAGGTACGCAGTATTTT. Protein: CASSDGGGTQYF.

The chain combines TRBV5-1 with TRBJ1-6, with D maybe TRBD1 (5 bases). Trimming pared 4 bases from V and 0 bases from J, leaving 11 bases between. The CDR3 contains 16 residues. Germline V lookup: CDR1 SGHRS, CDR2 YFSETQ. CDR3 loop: CASSIRRGSYNSPLHF. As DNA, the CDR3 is TGCGCCAGCAGCATCCGGAGGGGCTCCTATAATTCACCCCTCCACTTT.

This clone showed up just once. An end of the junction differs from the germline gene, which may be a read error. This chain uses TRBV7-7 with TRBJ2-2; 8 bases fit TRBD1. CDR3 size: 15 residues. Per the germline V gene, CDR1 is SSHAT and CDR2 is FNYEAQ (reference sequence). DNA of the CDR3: TGTGCTAGCAGCTTAGGACAGGGAGACACCGGGGAGCTGTTTTTT. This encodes CASSLGQGDTGELFF.

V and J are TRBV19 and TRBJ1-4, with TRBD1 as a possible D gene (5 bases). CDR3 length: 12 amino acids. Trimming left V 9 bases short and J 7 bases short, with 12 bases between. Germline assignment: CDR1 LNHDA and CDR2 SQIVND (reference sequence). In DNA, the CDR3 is TGTGCCAGCAGACAGTATACTGAAAAACTGTTTTTT. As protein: CASRQYTEKLFF.

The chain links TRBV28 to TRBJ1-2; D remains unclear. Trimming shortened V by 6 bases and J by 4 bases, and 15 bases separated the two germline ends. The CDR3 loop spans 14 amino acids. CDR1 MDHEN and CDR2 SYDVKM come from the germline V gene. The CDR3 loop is CASSHAEVGYGYTF. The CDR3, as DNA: TGTGCCAGCAGCCACGCAGAGGTTGGCTATGGCTACACCTTC.

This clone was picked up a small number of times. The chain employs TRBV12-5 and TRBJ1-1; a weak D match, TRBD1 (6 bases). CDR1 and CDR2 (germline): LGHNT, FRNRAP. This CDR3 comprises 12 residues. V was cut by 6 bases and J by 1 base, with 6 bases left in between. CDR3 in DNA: TGTGCTAGTGGGACAGGGAACACTGAAGCTTTCTTT. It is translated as CASGTGNTEAFF.

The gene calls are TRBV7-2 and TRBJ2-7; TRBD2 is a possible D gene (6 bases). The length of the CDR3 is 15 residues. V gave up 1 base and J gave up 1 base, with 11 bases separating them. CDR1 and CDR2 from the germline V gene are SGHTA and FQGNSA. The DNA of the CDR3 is TGTGCCAGCAGCTTAGGGCTAGCGCATTCCTACGAGCAGTACTTC. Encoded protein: CASSLGLAHSYEQYF. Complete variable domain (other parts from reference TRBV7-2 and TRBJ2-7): GAGVSQSPSNKVTEKGKDVELRCDPISGHTALYWYRQSLGQGLEFLIYFQGNSAPDKSGLPSDRFSAERTGGSVSTLTIQRTQQEDSAVYLCASSLGLAHSYEQYFGPGTRLTVT.

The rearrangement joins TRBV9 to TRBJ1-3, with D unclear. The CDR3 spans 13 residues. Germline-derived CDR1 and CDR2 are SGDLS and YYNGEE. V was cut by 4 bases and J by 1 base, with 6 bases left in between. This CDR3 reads CASSPYSGNTIYF. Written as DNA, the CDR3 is TGTGCCAGCAGCCCTTATTCTGGAAACACCATATATTTT.

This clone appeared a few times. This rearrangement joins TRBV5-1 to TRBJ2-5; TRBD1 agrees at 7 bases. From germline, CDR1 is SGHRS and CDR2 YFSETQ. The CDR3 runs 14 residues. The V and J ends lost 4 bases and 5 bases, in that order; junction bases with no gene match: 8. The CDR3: CASSQGQTWETQYF. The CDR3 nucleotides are TGCGCCAGCAGCCAGGGACAGACCTGGGAGACCCAGTACTTC. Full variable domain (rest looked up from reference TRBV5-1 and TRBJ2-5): KAGVTQTPRYLIKTRGQQVTLSCSPISGHRSVSWYQQTPGQGLQFLFEYFSETQRNKGNFPGRFSGRQFSNSRSEMNVSTLELGDSALYLCASSQGQTWETQYFGPGTRLLVL.

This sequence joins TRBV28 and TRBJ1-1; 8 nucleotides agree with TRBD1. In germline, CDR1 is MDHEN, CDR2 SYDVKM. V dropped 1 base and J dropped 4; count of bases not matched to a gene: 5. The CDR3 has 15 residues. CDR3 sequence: CASSLLTGEGTEAFF. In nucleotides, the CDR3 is TGTGCCAGCAGTTTATTGACAGGGGAGGGCACTGAAGCTTTCTTT.

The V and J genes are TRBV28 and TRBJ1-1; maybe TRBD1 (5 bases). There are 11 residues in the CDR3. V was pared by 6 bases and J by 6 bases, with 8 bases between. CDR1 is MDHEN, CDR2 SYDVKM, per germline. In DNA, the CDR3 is TGTGCCAGCAGGGGGCGACCTGAAGCTTTCTTT. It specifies CASRGRPEAFF.

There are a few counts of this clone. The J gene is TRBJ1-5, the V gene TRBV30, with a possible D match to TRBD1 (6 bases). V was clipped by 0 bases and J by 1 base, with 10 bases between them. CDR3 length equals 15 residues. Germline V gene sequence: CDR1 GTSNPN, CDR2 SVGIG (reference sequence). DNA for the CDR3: TGTGCCTGGAGTGTAGGCCAGGGGAGCAATCAGCCCCAGCATTTT. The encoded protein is CAWSVGQGSNQPQHF.

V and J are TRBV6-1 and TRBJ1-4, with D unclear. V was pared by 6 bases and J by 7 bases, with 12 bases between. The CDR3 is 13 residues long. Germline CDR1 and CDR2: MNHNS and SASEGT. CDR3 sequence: CASRPGFIEKLFF. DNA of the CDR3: TGTGCCAGCAGACCGGGGTTTATTGAAAAACTGTTTTTT.